This T cell receptor beta chain appears in the sequencing data of a study of T cell responses to AZD1222 COVID-19 vaccine. Study-wide results and caveats: Receipt of two AZD1222 doses was followed by a rise in Spike-specific TCR breadth and depth.

The table came from immunoSEQ multiplex PCR; TCRdb's copy has only in-frame clones and leaves some out. Altogether fewer than 180,000 clones are present, about 92% being singletons, with the ten largest covering 2.5% to 4%. J gave up 4 bases and V 9 bases, and 3 bases lay outside the gene matches. The CDR3 is 13 amino acids. Germline V lookup: CDR1 MDHEN, CDR2 SYDVKM. About this clone itself: Its target is unknown.

The J gene is TRBJ2-1, the V gene TRBV28; 10 bases fit TRBD2. The sequence was collected from an adult who received the AZD1222 COVID-19 vaccine. The material sequenced was peripheral blood, taken 28 days after the second AZD1222 dose. CDR3 sequence reads: CASTSGTYNEQFF. In nucleotides, the CDR3 is TGTGCCAGTACTAGCGGGACTTACAATGAGCAGTTCTTC.